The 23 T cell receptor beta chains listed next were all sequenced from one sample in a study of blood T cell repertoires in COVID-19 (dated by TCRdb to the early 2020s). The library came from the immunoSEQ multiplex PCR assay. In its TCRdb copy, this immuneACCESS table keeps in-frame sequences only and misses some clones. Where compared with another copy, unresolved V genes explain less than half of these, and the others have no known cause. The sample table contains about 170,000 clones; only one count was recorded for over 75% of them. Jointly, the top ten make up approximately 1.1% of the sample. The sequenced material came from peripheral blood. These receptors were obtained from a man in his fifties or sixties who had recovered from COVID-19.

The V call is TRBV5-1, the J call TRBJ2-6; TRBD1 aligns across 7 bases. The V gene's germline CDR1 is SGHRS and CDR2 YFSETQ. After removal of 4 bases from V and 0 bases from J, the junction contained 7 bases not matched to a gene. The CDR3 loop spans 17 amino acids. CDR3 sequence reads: CASSPRQGNSGANVLTF. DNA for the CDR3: TGCGCCAGCAGCCCCCGACAGGGCAACTCTGGGGCCAACGTCCTGACTTTC.

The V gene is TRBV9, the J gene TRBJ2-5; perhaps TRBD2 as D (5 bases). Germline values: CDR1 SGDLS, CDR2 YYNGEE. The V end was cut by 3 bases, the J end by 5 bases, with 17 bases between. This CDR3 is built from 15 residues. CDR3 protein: CASSGAGVPVETQYF. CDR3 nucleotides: TGTGCCAGCAGCGGGGCGGGTGTTCCCGTGGAGACCCAGTACTTC.

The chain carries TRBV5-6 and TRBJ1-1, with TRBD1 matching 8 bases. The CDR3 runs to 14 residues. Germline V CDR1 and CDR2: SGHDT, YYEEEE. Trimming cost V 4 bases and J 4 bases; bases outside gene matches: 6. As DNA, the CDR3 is TGTGCCAGCAGCCTAGTACAGGGGGGCACTGAAGCTTTCTTT. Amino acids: CASSLVQGGTEAFF.

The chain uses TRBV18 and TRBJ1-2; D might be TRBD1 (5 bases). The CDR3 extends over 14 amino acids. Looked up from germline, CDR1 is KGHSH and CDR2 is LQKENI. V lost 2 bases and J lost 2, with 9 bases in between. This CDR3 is CASSPGGSNYGYTF. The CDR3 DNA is TGTGCCAGCTCACCAGGGGGGTCCAACTATGGCTACACCTTC.

CDR3 in DNA: TGCGCCAGCAGTCAAATGACAAGCTCCTACAATGAGCAGTTCTTC. Translated, it gives CASSQMTSSYNEQFF. The chain is built from TRBV4-1 and TRBJ2-1, with D unresolved. The CDR3 contains 15 residues. With 6 bases removed from V and 0 bases from J, the gap between germline ends came to 12 bases. Germline values: CDR1 MGHRA, CDR2 YSYEKL.

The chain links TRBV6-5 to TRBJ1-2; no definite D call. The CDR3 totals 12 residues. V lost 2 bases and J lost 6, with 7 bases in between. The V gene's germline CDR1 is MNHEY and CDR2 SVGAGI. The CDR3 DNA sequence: TGTGCCAGCAGTTACCTCGGGAATGGCTACACCTTC. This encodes CASSYLGNGYTF.

In nucleotides, the CDR3 is TGTGCCATCAGTGAGGGGCGGGACGGACCCAATGAGCAGTTCTTC. It encodes CAISEGRDGPNEQFF. The rearrangement joins TRBV10-3 to TRBJ2-1, with D possibly being TRBD2 (6 bases). Trimming shortened V by 2 bases and J by 6 bases, and 14 bases separated the two germline ends. This CDR3 is 15 amino acids long. CDR1 is ENHRY and CDR2 is SYGVKD in the germline V gene.

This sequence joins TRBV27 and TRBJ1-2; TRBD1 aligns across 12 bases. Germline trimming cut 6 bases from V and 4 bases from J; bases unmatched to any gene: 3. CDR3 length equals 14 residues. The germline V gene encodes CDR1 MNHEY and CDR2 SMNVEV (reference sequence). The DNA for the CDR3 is TGTGCCAGCAGGGGGGACAGGGGGCCCTATGGCTACACCTTC. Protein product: CASRGDRGPYGYTF.

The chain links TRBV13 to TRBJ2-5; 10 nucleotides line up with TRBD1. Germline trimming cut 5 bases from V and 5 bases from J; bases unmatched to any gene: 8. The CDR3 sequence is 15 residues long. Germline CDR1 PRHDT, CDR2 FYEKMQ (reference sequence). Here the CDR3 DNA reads TGTGCCAGCAGCCTTCGGGACAGGGGATACGAGACCCAGTACTTC. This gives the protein CASSLRDRGYETQYF.

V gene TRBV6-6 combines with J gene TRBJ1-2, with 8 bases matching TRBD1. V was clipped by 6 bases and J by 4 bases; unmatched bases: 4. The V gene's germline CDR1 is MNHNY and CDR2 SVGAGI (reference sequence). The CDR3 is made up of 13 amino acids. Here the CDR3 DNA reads TGTGCCAGCAGCCCCGGGACAGGCTATGGCTACACCTTC. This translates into CASSPGTGYGYTF.

CDR3: CSVESQGDTGELFF. Written as DNA, the CDR3 is TGCAGCGTTGAAAGCCAGGGGGACACCGGGGAGCTGTTTTTT. The rearrangement uses TRBV29-1 and TRBJ2-2; TRBD1 matches 7 bases. The germline gives CDR1 SQVTM, CDR2 ANQGSEA. The CDR3 contains 14 residues. V gave up 2 bases and J gave up 3 bases; unmatched junction bases: 3.

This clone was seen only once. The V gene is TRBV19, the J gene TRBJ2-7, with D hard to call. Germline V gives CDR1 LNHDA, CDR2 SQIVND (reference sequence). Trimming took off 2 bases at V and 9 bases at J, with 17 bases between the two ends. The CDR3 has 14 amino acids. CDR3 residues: CASSIPGTASGQYF. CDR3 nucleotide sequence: TGTGCCAGTAGTATACCGGGTACGGCATCCGGGCAGTACTTC.

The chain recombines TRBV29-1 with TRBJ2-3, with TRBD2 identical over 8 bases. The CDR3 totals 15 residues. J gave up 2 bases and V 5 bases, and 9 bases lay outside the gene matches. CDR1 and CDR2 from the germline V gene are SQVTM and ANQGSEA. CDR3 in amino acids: CSVSSRGGTTDTQYF. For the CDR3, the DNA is TGCAGCGTTTCCTCCCGGGGGGGAACCACAGATACGCAGTATTTT.

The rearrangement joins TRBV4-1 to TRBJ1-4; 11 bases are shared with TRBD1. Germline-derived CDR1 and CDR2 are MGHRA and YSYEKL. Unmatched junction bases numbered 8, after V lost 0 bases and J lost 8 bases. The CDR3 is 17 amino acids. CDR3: CASSQDQGQGAGEKLFF. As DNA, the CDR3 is TGCGCCAGCAGCCAAGATCAAGGACAGGGGGCCGGGGAAAAACTGTTTTTT.

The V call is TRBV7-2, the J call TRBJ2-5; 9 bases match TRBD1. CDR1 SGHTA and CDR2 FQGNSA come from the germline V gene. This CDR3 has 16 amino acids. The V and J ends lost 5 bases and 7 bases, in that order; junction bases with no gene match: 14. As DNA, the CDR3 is TGTGCCAGCAGCCTGGACAGGGGTTTGGAATATGGGACCCAGTACTTC. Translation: CASSLDRGLEYGTQYF.

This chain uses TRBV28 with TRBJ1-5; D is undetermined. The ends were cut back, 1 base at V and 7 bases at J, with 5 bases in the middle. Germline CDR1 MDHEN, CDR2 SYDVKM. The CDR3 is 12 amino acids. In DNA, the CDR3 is TGTGCCAGCAGTTTATTGGCCCAGCCCCAGCATTTT. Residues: CASSLLAQPQHF.

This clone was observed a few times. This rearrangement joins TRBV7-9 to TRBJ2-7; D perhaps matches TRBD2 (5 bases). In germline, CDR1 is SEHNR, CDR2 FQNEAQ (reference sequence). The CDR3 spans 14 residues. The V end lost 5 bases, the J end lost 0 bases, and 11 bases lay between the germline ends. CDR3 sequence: CASSRTGSSYEQYF. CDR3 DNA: TGTGCCAGCAGCCGGACGGGGAGCTCCTACGAGCAGTACTTC.

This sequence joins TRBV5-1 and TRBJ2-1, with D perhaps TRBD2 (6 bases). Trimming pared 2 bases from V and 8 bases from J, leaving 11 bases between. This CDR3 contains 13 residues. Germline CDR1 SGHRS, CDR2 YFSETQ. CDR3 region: CASSFSWEDEQFF. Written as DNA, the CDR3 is TGCGCCAGCAGCTTCTCATGGGAGGATGAGCAGTTCTTC.

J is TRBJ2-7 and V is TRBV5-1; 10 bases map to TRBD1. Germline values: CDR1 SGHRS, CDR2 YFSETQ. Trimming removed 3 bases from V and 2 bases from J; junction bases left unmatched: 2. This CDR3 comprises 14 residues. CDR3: CASSSTGGAYEQYF. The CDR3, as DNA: TGCGCCAGCAGCTCGACAGGGGGCGCCTACGAGCAGTACTTC.

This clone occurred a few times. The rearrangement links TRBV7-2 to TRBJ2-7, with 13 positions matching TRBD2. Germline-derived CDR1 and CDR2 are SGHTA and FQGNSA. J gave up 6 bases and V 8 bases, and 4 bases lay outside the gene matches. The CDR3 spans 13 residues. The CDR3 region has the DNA TGTGCCAGCGGGACTAGCGGGACGCTCGAGCAGTACTTC. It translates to CASGTSGTLEQYF.

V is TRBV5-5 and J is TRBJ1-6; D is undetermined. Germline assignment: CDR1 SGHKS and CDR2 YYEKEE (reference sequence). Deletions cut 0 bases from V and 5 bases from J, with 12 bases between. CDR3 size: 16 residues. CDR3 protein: CASSLVRYRNNSPLHF. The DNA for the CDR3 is TGTGCCAGCAGCTTGGTTAGGTACAGAAATAATTCACCCCTCCACTTT.

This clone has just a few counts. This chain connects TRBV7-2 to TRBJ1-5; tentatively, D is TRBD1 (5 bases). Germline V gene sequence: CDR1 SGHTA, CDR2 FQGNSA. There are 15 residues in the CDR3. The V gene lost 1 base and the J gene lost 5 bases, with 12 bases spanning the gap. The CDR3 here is CASSLVHGGHQPQHF. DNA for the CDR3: TGTGCCAGCAGCTTAGTCCACGGGGGACATCAGCCCCAGCATTTT.

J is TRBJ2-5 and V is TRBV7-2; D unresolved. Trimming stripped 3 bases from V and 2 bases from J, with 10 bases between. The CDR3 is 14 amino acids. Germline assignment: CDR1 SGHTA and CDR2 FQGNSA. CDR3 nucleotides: TGTGCCAGCAGCTTCTCCGCAGGACAAGAGACCCAGTACTTC. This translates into CASSFSAGQETQYF.